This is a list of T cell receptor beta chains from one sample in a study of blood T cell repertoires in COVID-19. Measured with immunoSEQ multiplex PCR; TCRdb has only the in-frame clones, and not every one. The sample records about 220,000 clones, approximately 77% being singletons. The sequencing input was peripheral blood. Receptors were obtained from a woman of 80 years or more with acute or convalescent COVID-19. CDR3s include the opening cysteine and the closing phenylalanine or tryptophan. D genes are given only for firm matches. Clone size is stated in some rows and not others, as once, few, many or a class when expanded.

CDR3nt: TGTGCCAGCAGCTTGGGACTAGCGGGGATAGGCACAGATACGCAGTATTTT; CDR3aa: CASSLGLAGIGTDTQYF; d_gene: TRBD2; j_gene: TRBJ2-3; abundance: NA; v_gene: TRBV5-6
CDR3nt: TGTGCCAGCAGCCAGCCTCGTGCGGGACAGGGGGCAAGATCACCCCTCCACTTT; CDR3aa: CASSQPRAGQGARSPLHF; d_gene: TRBD1; j_gene: TRBJ1-6; abundance: once; v_gene: TRBV16
CDR3nt: TGTGCCAGCAGCCAAGGAGGATCGGCGGTCCACACAGATACGCAGTATTTT; CDR3aa: CASSQGGSAVHTDTQYF; d_gene: NA; j_gene: TRBJ2-3; abundance: NA; v_gene: TRBV4-2
CDR3nt: TGCGCCAGCAGCCTGGGACAGTCGGGTGAAAAACTGTTTTTT; CDR3aa: CASSLGQSGEKLFF; d_gene: TRBD1; j_gene: TRBJ1-4; abundance: NA; v_gene: TRBV5-1
CDR3nt: TGTGCCACCAGCAGAGATACGGGGGGGTCCCAGCATTTT; CDR3aa: CATSRDTGGSQHF; d_gene: NA; j_gene: TRBJ1-5; abundance: once; v_gene: TRBV15
CDR3nt: TGTGCCAGCAGCCGTGGGACAGGCGAAATGGGAGTAAAGTTCTTC; CDR3aa: CASSRGTGEMGVKFF; d_gene: TRBD1; j_gene: TRBJ2-1; abundance: NA; v_gene: TRBV13
CDR3nt: TGTGCCAGCAGCCTAGACAGGTGGTCCTACGAGCAGTACTTC; CDR3aa: CASSLDRWSYEQYF; d_gene: NA; j_gene: TRBJ2-7; abundance: once; v_gene: TRBV6-6
CDR3nt: TGCGCCAGCAGCTTGGCCGCAGGGAGGAATGAAAAACTGTTTTTT; CDR3aa: CASSLAAGRNEKLFF; d_gene: NA; j_gene: TRBJ1-4; abundance: NA; v_gene: TRBV5-1
CDR3nt: TGTGCCAGCTCACCAGGGCAGGACTATGGCTACACCTTC; CDR3aa: CASSPGQDYGYTF; d_gene: NA; j_gene: TRBJ1-2; abundance: NA; v_gene: TRBV18
CDR3nt: TGTGCCAGCAGCTTAGCGTTCCGGGAAGCCGACAACTATGGCTACACCTTC; CDR3aa: CASSLAFREADNYGYTF; d_gene: NA; j_gene: TRBJ1-2; abundance: NA; v_gene: TRBV7-2
CDR3nt: TGTGCCAGCAGCGTAAGAATCTTAGCGGGGGGGCACAATGAGCAGTTCTTC; CDR3aa: CASSVRILAGGHNEQFF; d_gene: TRBD2; j_gene: TRBJ2-1; abundance: once; v_gene: TRBV7-2
CDR3nt: TGTGCCAGTAGTATAGGAAGCAGGGCAGGAAAACTGTTTTTT; CDR3aa: CASSIGSRAGKLFF; d_gene: NA; j_gene: TRBJ1-4; abundance: NA; v_gene: TRBV19
CDR3nt: TGTGCCAGTAGTAACCCGGGACAGGGCTCTCGCGGCTACACCTTC; CDR3aa: CASSNPGQGSRGYTF; d_gene: TRBD1; j_gene: TRBJ1-2; abundance: NA; v_gene: TRBV19
CDR3nt: TGCAGCGTTAAGACAGTCTCAGATACGCAGTATTTT; CDR3aa: CSVKTVSDTQYF; d_gene: NA; j_gene: TRBJ2-3; abundance: NA; v_gene: TRBV29-1
CDR3nt: TGTGCCAGCTCCTCGAGGGCTAGCGGGGGGACCGACACCTACGAGCAGTACTTC; CDR3aa: CASSSRASGGTDTYEQYF; d_gene: TRBD2; j_gene: TRBJ2-7; abundance: NA; v_gene: TRBV18
CDR3nt: TGTGCCAGCAGCGCTCCAGGGACTGAAGCTTTCTTT; CDR3aa: CASSAPGTEAFF; d_gene: NA; j_gene: TRBJ1-1; abundance: NA; v_gene: TRBV9
CDR3nt: TGCACCAGCAGCCAAGAAAGTCGGGGGAGCTCCTATAATTCACCCCTCCACTTT; CDR3aa: CTSSQESRGSSYNSPLHF; d_gene: NA; j_gene: TRBJ1-6; abundance: NA; v_gene: TRBV1
CDR3nt: TGTGCCAGCAGCTTGGATGCTGGGACAGGGGGTAAGACCCAGTACTTC; CDR3aa: CASSLDAGTGGKTQYF; d_gene: TRBD1; j_gene: TRBJ2-5; abundance: NA; v_gene: TRBV5-4
CDR3nt: TGTGCCAGCAGTTTAAGACTAGCGGGGATCGGGTACACCGGGGAGCTGTTTTTT; CDR3aa: CASSLRLAGIGYTGELFF; d_gene: TRBD2; j_gene: TRBJ2-2; abundance: few; v_gene: TRBV27
CDR3nt: TGTGCCAGCGGAATCAGCGGGCCCCTCCACTTT; CDR3aa: CASGISGPLHF; d_gene: NA; j_gene: TRBJ1-6; abundance: NA; v_gene: TRBV12-3/TRBV12-4
CDR3nt: TGTGCCAGCAGCCTGGACACGAGGGCAGCTTTCTTT; CDR3aa: CASSLDTRAAFF; d_gene: NA; j_gene: TRBJ1-1; abundance: NA; v_gene: TRBV5-4
CDR3nt: TGTGCCAGCAGCTTAGGTATCCGGGACAGGGAAGAGACCCAGTACTTC; CDR3aa: CASSLGIRDREETQYF; d_gene: TRBD1; j_gene: TRBJ2-5; abundance: NA; v_gene: TRBV11-3
CDR3nt: TGTGCCAGCAGCTTGGCGGGACAGAAAGGCTACACCTTC; CDR3aa: CASSLAGQKGYTF; d_gene: TRBD1; j_gene: TRBJ1-2; abundance: NA; v_gene: TRBV5-6
CDR3nt: TGTGCCAGCAGCATCAGGCGTTTACTGAACACTGAAGCTTTCTTT; CDR3aa: CASSIRRLLNTEAFF; d_gene: NA; j_gene: TRBJ1-1; abundance: once; v_gene: TRBV2
CDR3nt: TGTGCCAGCAGCTGGGACACTCGGGGCTACACCTTC; CDR3aa: CASSWDTRGYTF; d_gene: NA; j_gene: TRBJ1-2; abundance: few; v_gene: TRBV5-5
CDR3nt: TGTGCCAGCAGTTTAAACAGTCCCTACGAGCAGTACTTC; CDR3aa: CASSLNSPYEQYF; d_gene: NA; j_gene: TRBJ2-7; abundance: NA; v_gene: TRBV28
CDR3nt: TGTGCCAGCTCACCCCAGGGGTTGAGTAACTATGGCTACACCTTC; CDR3aa: CASSPQGLSNYGYTF; d_gene: NA; j_gene: TRBJ1-2; abundance: NA; v_gene: TRBV18
CDR3nt: TGCGCCAGCAGCCAAGAACCACAGGGGGTCTCTGGAAACACCATATATTTT; CDR3aa: CASSQEPQGVSGNTIYF; d_gene: TRBD1; j_gene: TRBJ1-3; abundance: few; v_gene: TRBV4-3
CDR3nt: TGTGCTAGTGGTTTGGTAAGGTTGGCGGGGGGGGTCACAACCACAGATACGCAGTATTTT; CDR3aa: CASGLVRLAGGVTTTDTQYF; d_gene: TRBD2; j_gene: TRBJ2-3; abundance: NA; v_gene: TRBV12-5
CDR3nt: TGTGCCAGCTCTCAAGGGGGGAACACCGGGGAGCTGTTTTTT; CDR3aa: CASSQGGNTGELFF; d_gene: NA; j_gene: TRBJ2-2; abundance: NA; v_gene: TRBV18
CDR3nt: TGTGCCAGCAGCGTAGCCGTCTCACAGGGTTTGAACACTGAAGCTTTCTTT; CDR3aa: CASSVAVSQGLNTEAFF; d_gene: NA; j_gene: TRBJ1-1; abundance: NA; v_gene: TRBV9
CDR3nt: TGCAGCGTTGTTGGACAGGGGTGGACTGGCTACACCTTC; CDR3aa: CSVVGQGWTGYTF; d_gene: TRBD1; j_gene: TRBJ1-2; abundance: NA; v_gene: TRBV29-1
CDR3nt: TGCGCCAGCTCCCTCCAGGGAGCCCGGGGGGATAATGGCTACACCTTC; CDR3aa: CASSLQGARGDNGYTF; d_gene: NA; j_gene: TRBJ1-2; abundance: NA; v_gene: TRBV5-1
CDR3nt: TGTGCCAGCAGAGGGACAGGGGGGGACCACAATGAGCAGTTCTTC; CDR3aa: CASRGTGGDHNEQFF; d_gene: TRBD1; j_gene: TRBJ2-1; abundance: NA; v_gene: TRBV11-2
CDR3nt: TGTGCCAGCAGTTCCAGCGGGGGGGCCTCCCACAATGAGCAGTTCTTC; CDR3aa: CASSSSGGASHNEQFF; d_gene: TRBD2; j_gene: TRBJ2-1; abundance: NA; v_gene: TRBV28
CDR3nt: TGTGCCAGCAGTTCGGGAAGTCAGGCTAGCAATCAGCCCCAGCATTTT; CDR3aa: CASSSGSQASNQPQHF; d_gene: NA; j_gene: TRBJ1-5; abundance: NA; v_gene: TRBV28
CDR3nt: TGCAGCGCCGACAGGCCCTCGACCTACAATGAGCAGTTCTTC; CDR3aa: CSADRPSTYNEQFF; d_gene: NA; j_gene: TRBJ2-1; abundance: NA; v_gene: TRBV29-1
CDR3nt: TGCGCCAGCAGCCCGGGACTAGCGGGGGGCACCCCCAATGAGCAGTTCTTC; CDR3aa: CASSPGLAGGTPNEQFF; d_gene: TRBD2; j_gene: TRBJ2-1; abundance: NA; v_gene: TRBV5-1
CDR3nt: TGTGCCAGCAGCTTATCCCTCAGATCCTACGAGCAGTACTTC; CDR3aa: CASSLSLRSYEQYF; d_gene: NA; j_gene: TRBJ2-7; abundance: NA; v_gene: TRBV7-9
CDR3nt: TGTGCTAGTGGTTTGGGTGGCGGGGGGATCAACAATGAGCAGTTCTTC; CDR3aa: CASGLGGGGINNEQFF; d_gene: TRBD2; j_gene: TRBJ2-1; abundance: NA; v_gene: TRBV12-5
CDR3nt: TGCGCCAGCAGCTGGGGACAGGGTAACCTCAATGAGCAGTTCTTC; CDR3aa: CASSWGQGNLNEQFF; d_gene: TRBD1; j_gene: TRBJ2-1; abundance: NA; v_gene: TRBV5-1